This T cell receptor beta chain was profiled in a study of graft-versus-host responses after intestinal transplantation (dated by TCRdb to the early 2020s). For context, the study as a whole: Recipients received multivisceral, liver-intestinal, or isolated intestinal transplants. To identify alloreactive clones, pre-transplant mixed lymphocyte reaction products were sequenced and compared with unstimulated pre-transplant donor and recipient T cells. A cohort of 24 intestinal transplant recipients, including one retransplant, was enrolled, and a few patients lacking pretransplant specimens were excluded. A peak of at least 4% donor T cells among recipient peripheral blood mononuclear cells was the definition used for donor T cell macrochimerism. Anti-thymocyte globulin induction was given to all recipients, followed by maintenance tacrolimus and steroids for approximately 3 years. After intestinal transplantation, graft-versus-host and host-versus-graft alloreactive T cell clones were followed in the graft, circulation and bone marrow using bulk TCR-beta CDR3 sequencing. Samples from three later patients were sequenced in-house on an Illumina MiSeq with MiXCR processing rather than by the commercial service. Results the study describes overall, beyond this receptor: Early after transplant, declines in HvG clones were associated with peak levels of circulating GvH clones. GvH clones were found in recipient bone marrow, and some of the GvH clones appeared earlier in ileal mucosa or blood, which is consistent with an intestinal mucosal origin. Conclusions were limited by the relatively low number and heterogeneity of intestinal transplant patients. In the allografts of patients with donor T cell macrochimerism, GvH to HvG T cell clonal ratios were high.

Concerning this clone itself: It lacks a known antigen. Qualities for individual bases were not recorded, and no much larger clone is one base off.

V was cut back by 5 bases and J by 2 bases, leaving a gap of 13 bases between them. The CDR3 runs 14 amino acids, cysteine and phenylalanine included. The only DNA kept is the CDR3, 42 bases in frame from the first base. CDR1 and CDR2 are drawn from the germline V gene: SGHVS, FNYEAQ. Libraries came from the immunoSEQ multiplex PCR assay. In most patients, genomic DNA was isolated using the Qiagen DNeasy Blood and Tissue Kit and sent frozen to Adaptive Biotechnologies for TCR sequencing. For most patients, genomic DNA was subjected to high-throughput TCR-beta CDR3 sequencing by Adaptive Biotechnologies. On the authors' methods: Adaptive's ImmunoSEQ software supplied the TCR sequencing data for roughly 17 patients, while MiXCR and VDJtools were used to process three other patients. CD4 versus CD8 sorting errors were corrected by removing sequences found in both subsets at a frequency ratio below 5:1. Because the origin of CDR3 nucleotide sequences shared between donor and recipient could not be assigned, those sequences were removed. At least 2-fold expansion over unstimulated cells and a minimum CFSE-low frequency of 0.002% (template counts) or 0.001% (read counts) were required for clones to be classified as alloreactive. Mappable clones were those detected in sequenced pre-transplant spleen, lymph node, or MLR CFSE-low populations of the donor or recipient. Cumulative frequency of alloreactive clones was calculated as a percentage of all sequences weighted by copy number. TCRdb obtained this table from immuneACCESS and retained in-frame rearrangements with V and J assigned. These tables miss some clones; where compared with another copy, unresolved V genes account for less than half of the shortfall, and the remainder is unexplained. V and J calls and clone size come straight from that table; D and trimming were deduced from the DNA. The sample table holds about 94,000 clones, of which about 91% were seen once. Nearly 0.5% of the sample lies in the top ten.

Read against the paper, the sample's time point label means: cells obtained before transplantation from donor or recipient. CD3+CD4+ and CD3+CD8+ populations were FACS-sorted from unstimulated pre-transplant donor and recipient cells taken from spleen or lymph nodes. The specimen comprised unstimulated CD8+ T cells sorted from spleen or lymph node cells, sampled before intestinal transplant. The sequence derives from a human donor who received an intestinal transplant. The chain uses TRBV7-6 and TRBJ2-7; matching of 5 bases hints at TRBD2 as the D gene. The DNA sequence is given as TGTGCCAGCAGCAGCGGTGGTGGGGCCTACGAGCAGTACTTC. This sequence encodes CASSSGGGAYEQYF.